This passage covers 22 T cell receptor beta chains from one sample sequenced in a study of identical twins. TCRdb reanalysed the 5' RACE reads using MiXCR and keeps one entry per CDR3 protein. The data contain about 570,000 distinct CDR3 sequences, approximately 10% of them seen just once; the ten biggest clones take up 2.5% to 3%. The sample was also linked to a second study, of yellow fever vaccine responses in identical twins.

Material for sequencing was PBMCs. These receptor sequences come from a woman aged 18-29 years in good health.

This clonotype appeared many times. In DNA, the CDR3 is TGTGCCAGCAGTTTGATCAGGGCTGGAAACACCATATATTTT. Translated: CASSLIRAGNTIYF. This chain uses TRBV12-3 or TRBV12-4 with TRBJ1-3, with D perhaps matching TRBD1 (5 bases). The V end lost 3 bases, the J end lost 2 bases, and 8 bases lay between the germline ends. The CDR3 sequence is 14 residues long.

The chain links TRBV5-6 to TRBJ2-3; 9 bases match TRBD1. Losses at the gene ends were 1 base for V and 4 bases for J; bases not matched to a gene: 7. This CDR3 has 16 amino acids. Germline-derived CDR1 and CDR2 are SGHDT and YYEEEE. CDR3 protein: CASSLFPTGGSDTQYF. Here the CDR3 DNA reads TGTGCCAGCAGCTTGTTTCCGACAGGGGGTTCAGATACGCAGTATTTT.

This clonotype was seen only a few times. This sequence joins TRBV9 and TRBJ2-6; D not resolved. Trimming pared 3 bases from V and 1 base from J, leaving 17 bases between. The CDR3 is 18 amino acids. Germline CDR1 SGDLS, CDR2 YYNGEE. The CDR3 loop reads CASSANMVPSSGANVLTF. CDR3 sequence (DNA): TGTGCCAGCAGCGCAAATATGGTTCCCTCTTCTGGGGCCAACGTCCTGACTTTC.

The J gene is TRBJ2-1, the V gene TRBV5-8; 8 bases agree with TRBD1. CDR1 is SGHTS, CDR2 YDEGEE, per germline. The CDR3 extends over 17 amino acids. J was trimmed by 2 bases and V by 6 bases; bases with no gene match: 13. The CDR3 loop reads CASNEVRGRNPYNEQFF. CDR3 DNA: TGTGCCAGCAACGAAGTCAGGGGGCGCAACCCCTACAATGAGCAGTTCTTC.

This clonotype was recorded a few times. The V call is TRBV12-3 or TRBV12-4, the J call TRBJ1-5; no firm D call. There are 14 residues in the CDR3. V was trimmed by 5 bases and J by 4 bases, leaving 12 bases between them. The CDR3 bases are TGTGCCAGCAGTCCGGGTCTCGGGAATCAGCCCCAGCATTTT. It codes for CASSPGLGNQPQHF.

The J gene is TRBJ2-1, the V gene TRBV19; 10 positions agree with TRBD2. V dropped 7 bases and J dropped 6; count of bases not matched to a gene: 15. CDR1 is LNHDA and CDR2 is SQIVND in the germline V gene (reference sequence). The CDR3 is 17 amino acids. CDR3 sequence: CASIGTASGRRRNEQFF. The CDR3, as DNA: TGTGCCAGTATAGGTACGGCTAGCGGGAGAAGACGCAATGAGCAGTTCTTC. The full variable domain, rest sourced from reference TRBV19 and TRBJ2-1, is DGGITQSPKYLFRKEGQNVTLSCEQNLNHDAMYWYRQDPGQGLRLIYYSQIVNDFQKGDIAEGYSVSREKKESFPLTVTSAQKNPTAFYLCASIGTASGRRRNEQFFGPGTRLTVL.

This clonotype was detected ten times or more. The DNA for the CDR3 is TGCGCCAGCAGCCTGACTAGCGGGAGGTTGGATGAGCAGTTCTTC. This translates into CASSLTSGRLDEQFF. V usage is TRBV5-1 and J usage is TRBJ2-1, with TRBD2 matching 13 bases. The CDR3 is made up of 15 amino acids. With V trimmed by 4 bases and J by 8 bases, 6 bases remained unmatched. CDR1 and CDR2 (germline): SGHRS, YFSETQ.

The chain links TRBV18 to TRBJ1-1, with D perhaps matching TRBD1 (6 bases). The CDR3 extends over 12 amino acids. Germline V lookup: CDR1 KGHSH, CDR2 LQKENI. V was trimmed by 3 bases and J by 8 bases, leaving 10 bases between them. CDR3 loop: CASSPTGREAFF. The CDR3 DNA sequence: TGTGCCAGCTCACCGACAGGCAGGGAAGCTTTCTTT.

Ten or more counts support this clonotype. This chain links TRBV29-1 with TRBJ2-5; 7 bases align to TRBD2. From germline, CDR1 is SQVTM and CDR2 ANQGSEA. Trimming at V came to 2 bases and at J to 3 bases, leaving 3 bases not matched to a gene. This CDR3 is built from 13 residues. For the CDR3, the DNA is TGCAGCGTTGAACCAAGCGGGAAAGAGACCCAGTACTTC. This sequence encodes CSVEPSGKETQYF.

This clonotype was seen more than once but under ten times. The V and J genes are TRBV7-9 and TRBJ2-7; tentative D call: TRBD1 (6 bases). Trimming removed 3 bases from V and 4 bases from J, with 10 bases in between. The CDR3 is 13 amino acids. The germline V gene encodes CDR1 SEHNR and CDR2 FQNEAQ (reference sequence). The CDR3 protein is CASSFRTEYEQYF. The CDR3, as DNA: TGTGCCAGCAGCTTCCGGACAGAGTACGAGCAGTACTTC.

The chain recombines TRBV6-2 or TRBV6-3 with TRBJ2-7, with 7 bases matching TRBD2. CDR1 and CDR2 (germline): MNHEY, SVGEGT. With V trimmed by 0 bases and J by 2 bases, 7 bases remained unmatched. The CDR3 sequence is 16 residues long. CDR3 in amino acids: CASSYSTGLRPYEQYF. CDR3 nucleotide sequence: TGTGCCAGCAGTTACTCCACGGGACTACGACCCTACGAGCAGTACTTC.

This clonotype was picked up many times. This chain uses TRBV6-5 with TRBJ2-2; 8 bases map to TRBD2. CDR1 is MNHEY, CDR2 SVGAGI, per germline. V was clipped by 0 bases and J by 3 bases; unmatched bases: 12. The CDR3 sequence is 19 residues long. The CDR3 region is CASSYSIRRGAKDTGELFF. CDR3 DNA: TGTGCCAGCAGTTACTCGATCCGGCGGGGGGCAAAGGACACCGGGGAGCTGTTTTTT.

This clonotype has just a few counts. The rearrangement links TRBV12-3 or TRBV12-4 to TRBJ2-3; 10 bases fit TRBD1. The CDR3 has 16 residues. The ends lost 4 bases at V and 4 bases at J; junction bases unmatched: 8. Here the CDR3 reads CASSSPLDRGADTQYF. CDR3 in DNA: TGTGCCAGCAGTTCCCCCTTGGACAGGGGGGCAGATACGCAGTATTTT.

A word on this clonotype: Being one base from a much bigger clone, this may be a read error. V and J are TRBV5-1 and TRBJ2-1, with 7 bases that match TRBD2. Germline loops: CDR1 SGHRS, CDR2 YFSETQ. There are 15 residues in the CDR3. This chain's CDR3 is CASRLAGEDYNEQFF. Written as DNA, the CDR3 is TGCGCCAGCAGATTGGCGGGGGAAGACTACAATGAGCAGTTCTTC.

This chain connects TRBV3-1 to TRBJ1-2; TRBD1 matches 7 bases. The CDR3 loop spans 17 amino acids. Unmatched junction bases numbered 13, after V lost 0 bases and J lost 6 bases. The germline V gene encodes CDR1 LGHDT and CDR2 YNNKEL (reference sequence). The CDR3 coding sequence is TGTGCCAGCAGCCAAGATAGGGGTTCGTCCAGGGGGGATGGCTACACCTTC. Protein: CASSQDRGSSRGDGYTF.

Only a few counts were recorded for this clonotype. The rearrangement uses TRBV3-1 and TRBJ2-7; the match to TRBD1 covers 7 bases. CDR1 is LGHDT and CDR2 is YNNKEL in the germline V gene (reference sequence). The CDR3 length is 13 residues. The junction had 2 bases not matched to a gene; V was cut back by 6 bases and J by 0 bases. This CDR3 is CASRGTDSYEQYF. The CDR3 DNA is TGTGCCAGCAGGGGGACAGACTCCTACGAGCAGTACTTC.

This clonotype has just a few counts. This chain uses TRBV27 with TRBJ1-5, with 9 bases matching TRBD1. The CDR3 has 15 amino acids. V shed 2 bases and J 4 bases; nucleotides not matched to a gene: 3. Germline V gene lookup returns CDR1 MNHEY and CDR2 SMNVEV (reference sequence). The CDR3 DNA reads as TGTGCCAGCAGTTTAAACAGGGGGCAAAATCAGCCCCAGCATTTT. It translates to CASSLNRGQNQPQHF.

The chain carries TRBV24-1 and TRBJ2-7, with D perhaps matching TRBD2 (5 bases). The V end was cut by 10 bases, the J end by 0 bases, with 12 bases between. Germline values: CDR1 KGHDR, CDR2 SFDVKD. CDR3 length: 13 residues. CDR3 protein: CATSEGFSYEQYF. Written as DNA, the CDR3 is TGTGCCACTTCAGAGGGTTTCTCCTACGAGCAGTACTTC.

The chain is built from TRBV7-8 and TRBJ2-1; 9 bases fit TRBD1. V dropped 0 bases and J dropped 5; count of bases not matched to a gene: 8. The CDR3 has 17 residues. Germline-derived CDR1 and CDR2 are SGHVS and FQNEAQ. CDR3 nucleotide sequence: TGTGCCAGCAGCTTAGCCCAAACAGGGGGCGGGCACAATGAGCAGTTCTTC. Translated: CASSLAQTGGGHNEQFF.

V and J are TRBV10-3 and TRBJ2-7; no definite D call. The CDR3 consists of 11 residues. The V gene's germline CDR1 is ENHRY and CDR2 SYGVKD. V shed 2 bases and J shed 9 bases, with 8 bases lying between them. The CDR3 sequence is CAISEVGGQYF. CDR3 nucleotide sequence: TGTGCCATCAGTGAGGTGGGCGGGCAGTACTTC.

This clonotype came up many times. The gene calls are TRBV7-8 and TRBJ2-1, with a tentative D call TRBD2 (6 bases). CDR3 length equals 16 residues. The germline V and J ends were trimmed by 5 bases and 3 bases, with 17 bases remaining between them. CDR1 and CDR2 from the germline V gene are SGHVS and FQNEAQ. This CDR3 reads CASSLVGGLNYNEQFF. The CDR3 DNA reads TGTGCCAGCAGCCTTGTTGGGGGGTTGAACTACAATGAGCAGTTCTTC.

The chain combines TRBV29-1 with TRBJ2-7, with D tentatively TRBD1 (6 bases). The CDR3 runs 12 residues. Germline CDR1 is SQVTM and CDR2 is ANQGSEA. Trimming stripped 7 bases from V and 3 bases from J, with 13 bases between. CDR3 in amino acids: CSAGTGYYEQYF. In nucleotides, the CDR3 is TGCAGCGCCGGCACAGGGTACTACGAGCAGTACTTC.